These T cell receptor beta chains were read from a single sample in a study of blood T cell repertoires in COVID-19. Generated by immunoSEQ multiplex PCR, the TCRdb table keeps only in-frame clones and is missing some. This table has around 31,000 clones, less than 90% appearing once. Sample: peripheral blood. These receptors were collected from a human donor with active COVID-19. The donor label of this sample is uncertain. Each CDR3 is given with its conserved first and last residue. The order of the fields is V gene, clone size, CDR3 length, J gene, D gene, CDR3 protein, CDR3 DNA. The D gene is left open where the match is weak. For some rows the clone size is stated as once, few or many, or as a class when expanded; others skip it.

TRBV9	-	13	TRBJ1-6	-	CASSTLGPSALHF	TGTGCCAGCAGCACACTAGGGCCGTCGGCCCTCCACTTT
TRBV12-2	-	16	TRBJ2-1	-	CASRRPTRTSGNEQFF	TGTGCAAGTCGCCGACCGACAAGGACTAGCGGAAATGAGCAGTTCTTC
TRBV24-1	-	15	TRBJ2-1	TRBD2	CATSESGSSYNEQFF	TGTGCCACCAGTGAGAGCGGGAGCTCTTACAATGAGCAGTTCTTC
TRBV10-3	-	14	TRBJ2-3	TRBD1	CAIGGTGVTDTQYF	TGTGCCATTGGCGGGACAGGCGTTACAGATACGCAGTATTTT
TRBV5-5	-	15	TRBJ2-7	-	CASSWELAMNYEQYF	TGTGCCAGCAGCTGGGAGCTAGCGATGAACTACGAGCAGTACTTC
TRBV4-3	-	15	TRBJ1-6	-	CASSQADRTNSPLHF	TGCGCCAGCAGCCAAGCCGACAGGACGAATTCACCCCTCCACTTT
TRBV2	-	11	TRBJ2-7	-	CASSRQYEQYF	TGTGCCAGCAGCCGACAGTACGAGCAGTACTTC
TRBV30	-	12	TRBJ1-1	-	CACKGAPPEAFF	TGTGCCTGTAAAGGGGCCCCCCCTGAAGCTTTCTTT
TRBV2	-	16	TRBJ2-7	TRBD1	CASSDPGQGDSYEQYF	TGTGCCAGCAGTGACCCGGGACAGGGGGACTCCTACGAGCAGTACTTC
TRBV11-2	-	17	TRBJ2-1	-	CASSWLRGSGSLNEQFF	TGTGCCAGCAGCTGGTTACGCGGGTCTGGGTCCTTAAATGAGCAGTTCTTC
TRBV9	-	15	TRBJ2-1	TRBD2	CASSVSGEFYNEQFF	TGTGCCAGCAGCGTTAGCGGGGAATTCTACAATGAGCAGTTCTTC
TRBV7-2	-	13	TRBJ1-5	-	CASSVDLNQPQHF	TGTGCCAGCAGCGTAGACTTAAATCAGCCCCAGCATTTT
TRBV18	-	14	TRBJ1-5	-	CASSPGGSNQPQHF	TGTGCCAGCTCACCAGGGGGGAGCAATCAGCCCCAGCATTTT
TRBV25-1	-	15	TRBJ2-1	TRBD1	CASSDPGQGFGEQFF	TGTGCCAGCAGTGACCCGGGACAGGGATTCGGTGAGCAGTTCTTC
TRBV27	-	14	TRBJ2-4	-	CASSSPRGSGVQYF	TGTGCCAGCTCGAGTCCACGGGGTAGTGGGGTTCAGTACTTC
TRBV18	-	13	TRBJ1-1	-	CASSPSLNTEAFF	TGTGCCAGCTCACCAAGCTTGAACACTGAAGCTTTCTTT
TRBV18	-	13	TRBJ2-2	-	CASSGQNTGELFF	TGTGCCAGCTCCGGACAGAACACCGGGGAGCTGTTTTTT
TRBV11-2	-	18	TRBJ1-1	TRBD1	CASSFPPGTGNRNTEAFF	TGTGCCAGCAGCTTTCCCCCCGGGACAGGGAATAGGAACACTGAAGCTTTCTTT
TRBV19	-	15	TRBJ2-7	-	CASSLRPGTNYEQYF	TGTGCCAGTAGTCTGCGACCCGGGACAAACTACGAGCAGTACTTC
TRBV27	once	14	TRBJ2-7	-	CASSLEYGGNEQYF	TGTGCCAGCAGTTTGGAATACGGGGGAAACGAGCAGTACTTC
TRBV12-3/TRBV12-4	-	13	TRBJ2-7	TRBD1	CASRGQGAYEQYF	TGTGCCAGCAGGGGACAGGGAGCCTACGAGCAGTACTTC
TRBV5-4	-	14	TRBJ1-2	TRBD1	CASSLSRGSYGYTF	TGTGCCAGCAGCTTGAGCAGGGGGTCCTATGGCTACACCTTC
TRBV24-1	-	13	TRBJ1-1	TRBD1	CATIRGQVTEAFF	TGTGCCACCATCAGGGGGCAGGTAACTGAAGCTTTCTTT
TRBV3-1/TRBV3-2	-	15	TRBJ1-5	-	CASSQDGFSNQPQHF	TGTGCCAGCAGCCAAGACGGGTTTAGCAATCAGCCCCAGCATTTT
TRBV6-6	few	14	TRBJ2-2	TRBD1	CASTRQGVSGELFF	TGTGCCAGCACCCGACAGGGGGTTTCAGGGGAGCTGTTTTTT
TRBV20-1	-	11	TRBJ2-7	TRBD1	CSATGGYEQYF	TGCAGTGCTACAGGGGGCTACGAGCAGTACTTC
TRBV3-1/TRBV3-2	-	14	TRBJ2-2	-	CASSLREGAGELFF	TGTGCCAGCAGCCTCCGAGAGGGGGCCGGGGAGCTGTTTTTT